The entry below describes one T cell receptor (beta chain). Its specificity is unknown. Clones were read by immunoSEQ multiplex PCR, and TCRdb kept only the in-frame ones, dropping some. The sample yields about 34,000 clones, approximately 80% seen once. Germline CDR1 and CDR2: MNHNY and SVGAGI (reference sequence). V lost 5 bases, J lost 2 bases, and 5 bases stayed unmatched. The CDR3 spans 16 residues. This entry belongs to a study of OX40 agonist ivuxolimab in advanced cancers. Study information: Intravenous ivuxolimab was administered to patients every 2 weeks at 0.01 to 10 mg/kg. Notes on the study in general: Averaged across samples, CD8+ T cells carried more expanded clones than CD4+ did. The study observed clonal expansion of CD4+ and CD8+ blood T cells by week 6 at 0.1 to 3.0 mg/kg.

Autoimmune disease history or systemic immunosuppression led to patients being barred. This specimen was CD4+ or CD8+ T cells sorted from blood, taken in a trial of the OX40 agonist ivuxolimab. The TCR was taken from an adult with an advanced solid tumor such as melanoma, head and neck, liver or kidney cancer. V usage is TRBV6-6 and J usage is TRBJ2-3; 12 bases line up with TRBD1. The DNA for the CDR3 is TGTGCCAGCAGTACCGGGACAGGGGGCTACACAGATACGCAGTATTTT. Amino acid sequence: CASSTGTGGYTDTQYF.